The TCR beta chain under discussion was sequenced for a study of siplizumab effects on memory and regulatory T cells. Clones were read by immunoSEQ multiplex PCR, and TCRdb kept only the in-frame ones, dropping some. The repertoire consists of approximately 110,000 clones, with about 90% occurring once and the leading ten covering around 0.75%. CDR3 length: 14 residues. Germline CDR1 reads SGHDN; CDR2 reads FVKESK. The trim removed 1 base at V and 5 bases at J, leaving 5 bases unmatched. Study-wide results and limits: Siplizumab significantly brought down the alloreactive sequences that trace back to unstimulated CD4+ memory cells. Siplizumab cultures yielded proliferating Tregs whose suppressive function was not confirmed.

On this clone: Antigen specificity is unknown.

This receptor was obtained from a human donor in good health. The chain joins TRBV14 to TRBJ2-7; TRBD1 matches at 7 bases. Sequenced sample: Tregs sorted from blood. The CDR3 DNA is TGTGCCAGCAGCCAAGTACAGGGGAGTAACGAGCAGTACTTC. Amino acids: CASSQVQGSNEQYF.